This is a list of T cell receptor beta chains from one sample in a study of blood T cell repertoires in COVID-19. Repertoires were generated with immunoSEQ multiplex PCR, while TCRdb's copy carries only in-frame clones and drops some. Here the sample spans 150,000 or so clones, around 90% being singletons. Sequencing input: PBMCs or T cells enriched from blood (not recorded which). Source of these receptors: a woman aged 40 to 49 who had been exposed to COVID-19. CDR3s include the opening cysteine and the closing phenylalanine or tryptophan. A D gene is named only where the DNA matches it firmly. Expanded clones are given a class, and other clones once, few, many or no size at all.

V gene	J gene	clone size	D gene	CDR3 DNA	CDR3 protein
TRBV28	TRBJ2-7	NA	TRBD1	TGTGCCGTGGGTAACCGGGACAGATCCTACGAGCAGTACTTC	CAVGNRDRSYEQYF
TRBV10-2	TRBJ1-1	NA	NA	TGCGCCAGCAGTGAGCCGGCAGGGGCGGCTTTCTTT	CASSEPAGAAFF
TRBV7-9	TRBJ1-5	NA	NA	TGTGCCAGCCAGGGATATAGCAATCAGCCCCAGCATTTT	CASQGYSNQPQHF
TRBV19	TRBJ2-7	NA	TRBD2	TGTGCCAGTAGTTTAAAAGCGGGAGGGCTCTACGAGCAGTACTTC	CASSLKAGGLYEQYF
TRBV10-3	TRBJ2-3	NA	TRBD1	TGTGCCATCACGGGACAGGTCTCAGATACGCAGTATTTT	CAITGQVSDTQYF
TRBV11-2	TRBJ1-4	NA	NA	TGTGCCAGCAGCTCCACGGGTGAAAAACTGTTTTTT	CASSSTGEKLFF
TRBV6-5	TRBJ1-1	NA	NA	TGTGCCAGCAGTTATGGCGGGAACACTGAAGCTTTCTTT	CASSYGGNTEAFF
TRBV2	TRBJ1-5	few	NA	TGTGCCAGCAGTGTGCAGGGGCGTATTAATCAGCCCCAGCATTTT	CASSVQGRINQPQHF
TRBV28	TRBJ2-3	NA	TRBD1	TGTGCCAGCGGAGCTAATACCGGGACAGACACAGATACGCAGTATTTT	CASGANTGTDTDTQYF
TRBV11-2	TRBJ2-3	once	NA	TGTGCCAGCAGCTTAGATCCCAGTTACACAGATACGCAGTATTTT	CASSLDPSYTDTQYF
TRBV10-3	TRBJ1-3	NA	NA	TGTGCCATCAGCACAGGGACCTCTGGAAACACCATATATTTT	CAISTGTSGNTIYF
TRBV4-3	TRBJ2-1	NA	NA	TGCGCCAGCAGCCAAGATTCTAGCTCCTACAATGAGCAGTTCTTC	CASSQDSSSYNEQFF
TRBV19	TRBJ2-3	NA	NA	TGTGCCAGTAGTTATCGGGAGTCCGATACGCAGTATTTT	CASSYRESDTQYF
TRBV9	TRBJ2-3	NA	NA	TGTGCCAGCAGCGTAGGTCTACCTAGCACAGATACGCAGTATTTT	CASSVGLPSTDTQYF
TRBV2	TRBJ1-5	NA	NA	TGTGCCAGCAGTGACTCGGACAAGGCTGCGGATCAGCCCCAGCATTTT	CASSDSDKAADQPQHF
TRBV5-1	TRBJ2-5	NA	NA	TGCGCCAGCAGTCGCTCAGGGGGGCAAGAGACCCAGTACTTC	CASSRSGGQETQYF
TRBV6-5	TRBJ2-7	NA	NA	TGTGCCAGCAGGCAAGAGACAGGCCCCTACGAGCAGTACTTC	CASRQETGPYEQYF
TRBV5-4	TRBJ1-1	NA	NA	TGTGCCAGCAGCTTGTTCGGAGTTACTGAAGCTTTCTTT	CASSLFGVTEAFF
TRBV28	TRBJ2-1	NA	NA	TGTGCCAGCAGTTTACCCGCCGGTCTAGTGGTGGGTAACAATGAGCAGTTCTTC	CASSLPAGLVVGNNEQFF
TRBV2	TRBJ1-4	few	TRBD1	TGTGCCAGCAAGCGGACAGGAGAGATCTTTTTT	CASKRTGEIFF
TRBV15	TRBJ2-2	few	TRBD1	TGTGCCACCAGCAGAGATACAGGGGGCCCCGGGGAGCTGTTTTTT	CATSRDTGGPGELFF
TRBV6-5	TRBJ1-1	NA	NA	TGTGCTGCGGTTGGGCAGGGAGGGGCTGAAGCTTTCTTT	CAAVGQGGAEAFF
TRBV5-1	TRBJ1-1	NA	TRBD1	TGCGCCAGCAGCTCCCGACGACAGGGGTCGAACACTGAAGCTTTCTTT	CASSSRRQGSNTEAFF
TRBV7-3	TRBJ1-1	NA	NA	TGTGCCAGCAGCTTAGCACAATCCTCTGAAGCTTTCTTT	CASSLAQSSEAFF
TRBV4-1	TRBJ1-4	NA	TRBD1	TGCGCCAGCAGCCAACAGGGGGCGGGCGAAAAACTGTTTTTT	CASSQQGAGEKLFF
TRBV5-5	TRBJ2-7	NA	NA	TGTGCCAGCAGCTTAACAGGGACCTCCGAGCAGTACTTC	CASSLTGTSEQYF
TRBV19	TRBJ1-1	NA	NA	TGTGCCAGTACGTGGGGGCGCGGGAACACTGAAGCTTTCTTT	CASTWGRGNTEAFF
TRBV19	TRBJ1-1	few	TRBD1	TGTGCCAGTACCAGACAGGGCCTCATGAACACTGAAGCTTTCTTT	CASTRQGLMNTEAFF
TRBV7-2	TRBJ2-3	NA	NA	TGTGCCAGCAGCTTGTCACAGGCCGACACAGATACGCAGTATTTT	CASSLSQADTDTQYF
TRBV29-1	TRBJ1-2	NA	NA	TGCAGCGTTGACTTCGTGGGGCGCGAAGGCTACACCTTC	CSVDFVGREGYTF
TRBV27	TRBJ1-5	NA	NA	TGTGCCAGCAGTTTATGGGGAGGGCCCCAGCATTTT	CASSLWGGPQHF
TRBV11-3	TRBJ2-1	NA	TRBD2	TGTGCCAGCAGCCTCCGCCCGGGACTAGCAGACAATGAGCAGTTCTTC	CASSLRPGLADNEQFF
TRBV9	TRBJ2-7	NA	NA	TGTGCCAGCAGCGTAGAAGCTGTACTGAGCTCCTACGAGCAGTACTTC	CASSVEAVLSSYEQYF
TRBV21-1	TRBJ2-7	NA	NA	TGTGCCAGCATCCAGGACGGGGCCTACGAGCAGTACTTC	CASIQDGAYEQYF
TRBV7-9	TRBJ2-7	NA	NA	TGTGCCAGCAGCTTAGATCTGGGGGCCAACGAGCAGTACTTC	CASSLDLGANEQYF
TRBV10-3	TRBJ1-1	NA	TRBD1	TGTGCCATCACCGGACAGGCCGGCACTGAAGCTTTCTTT	CAITGQAGTEAFF
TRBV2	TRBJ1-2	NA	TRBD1	TGTGCCAGCAGTAGTAACGGACAGGGACACTATGGCTACACCTTC	CASSSNGQGHYGYTF
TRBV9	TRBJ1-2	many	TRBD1	TGTGCCAGCAGCCCAGACAGGGCTCACCATGGCTACACCTTC	CASSPDRAHHGYTF
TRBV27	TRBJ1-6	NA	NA	TGTGCCAGCAGTTTATCAGGGGGCTCCTATAATTCACCCCTCCACTTT	CASSLSGGSYNSPLHF
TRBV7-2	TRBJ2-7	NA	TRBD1	TGTGCCAGCAGCCTAGAGGACAGGCCTAATTTAGAGCAGTACTTC	CASSLEDRPNLEQYF
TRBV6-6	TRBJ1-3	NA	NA	TGTGCCAGCATTCCAGACTTCTCTGGAAACACCATATATTTT	CASIPDFSGNTIYF
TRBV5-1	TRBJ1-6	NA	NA	TGCGCCAGCAGCTTAGACGGACTTAATTCACCCCTCCACTTT	CASSLDGLNSPLHF